The text below deals with one TCR beta chain. The antigen is undetermined. The data were obtained in a study of T-cell reconstitution after alpha-beta-depleted transplantation in children. Findings and caveats of the study: Alpha-beta T cells present about two months after transplant were reported to originate from several hundred expanded graft clones. Hyperexpanded clones declined; after one year, newly produced T cells mostly supplied diversity.

Molecular barcoding with unique molecular identifiers was used for the TCRbeta library. TCRdb processed the PCR reads anew with MiXCR; each CDR3 protein has one entry. The sample carries around 580,000 distinct CDR3 sequences, 27% recorded once. Sequencing used PBMCs, obtained before TCRalphabeta/CD19-depleted stem cell transplant. The clonotype was recovered from a boy in the first two years of life with Wiskott-Aldrich syndrome, due to receive a stem cell transplant.

The CDR3 sequence is CASSLWHAGGRRETQYF. The CDR3 DNA reads TGTGCCAGCAGCTTGTGGCATGCGGGAGGGCGAAGGGAGACCCAGTACTTC. This sequence joins TRBV5-5 and TRBJ2-5, with TRBD2 matching over 9 bases. The germline gives CDR1 SGHKS, CDR2 YYEKEE (reference sequence). V shed 1 base, J shed 5 bases, and the junction held 12 bases outside the gene matches. CDR3 length: 17 residues.